This T cell receptor beta chain came from a study of OX40 agonist ivuxolimab in advanced cancers. About the study: Every 2 weeks, patients received ivuxolimab intravenously, dosed at 0.01 to 10 mg/kg. A male proportion of about 80% was recorded, with mean age roughly 60 years and range about 20 to 79. Past anti-PD-1, anti-PD-L1 or anti-CTLA-4 therapy was accepted, and around 40% had received some.

The repertoire was sequenced with immunoSEQ multiplex PCR; TCRdb's copy has only in-frame clones and lacks some. Among around 67,000 clones, under 90% were seen once, and the ten largest hold 1.2%. In germline, CDR1 is SGHTA, CDR2 FQGNSA. This CDR3 has 15 residues. V was trimmed by 2 bases and J by 2 bases, leaving 11 bases between them. Autoimmune disease history or systemic immunosuppression was exclusionary. This sample comprised CD4+ or CD8+ T cells sorted from blood, obtained in a trial of the OX40 agonist ivuxolimab. The chain carries TRBV7-2 and TRBJ2-3, with D tentatively TRBD2 (5 bases). This clonotype was obtained from an adult with an advanced solid tumor such as melanoma, head and neck, liver or kidney cancer. CDR3 in DNA: TGTGCCAGCAGCTTATCTAGCCACGCCACAGATACGCAGTATTTT. Encoded protein: CASSLSSHATDTQYF.